The 32 T cell receptor beta chains presented below share a single source sample, sequenced in a study of graft-versus-host responses after intestinal transplantation. These receptors' antigens are unknown. Produced via immunoSEQ multiplex PCR; TCRdb's table is partial and in-frame only. The sample has nearly 90,000 clones, roughly four fifths seen once. This specimen consisted of unstimulated CD8+ T cells sorted from spleen or lymph node cells, obtained before intestinal transplant. Receptors originate from a human donor who received an intestinal transplant.

V is TRBV4-1 and J is TRBJ1-4; D is ambiguous. Germline CDR1 and CDR2: MGHRA and YSYEKL. Trimming left V 1 base short and J 8 bases short, with 5 bases between. CDR3 length equals 12 residues. The CDR3 spells CASSQVGEKLFF. The CDR3 coding sequence is TGCGCCAGCAGCCAAGTGGGGGAAAAACTGTTTTTT.

The rearrangement joins TRBV12-1 to TRBJ2-7; TRBD2 reflects the table's D call only, with no check against the DNA. TRBV12-1 is classified as a pseudogene. CDR3 length: 18 residues. The CDR3 DNA is TGTGCCAGCAGCTTTACAAACAGAGCGGGAGGGGTGGCCTACGAGCAGTACTTC. Translating it yields CASSFTNRAGGVAYEQYF.

CDR3 sequence (DNA): TGTGCCAGCCACCCCCGGGGCAGGCCTAATTCACCCCTCCACTTT. It encodes CASHPRGRPNSPLHF. V usage is TRBV11-3 and J usage is TRBJ1-6; D possibly corresponds to TRBD1 (5 bases). From germline, CDR1 is SGHNT and CDR2 YENEEA. The CDR3 covers 15 residues. The V gene lost 8 bases and the J gene lost 6 bases, with 17 bases spanning the gap.

This chain joins TRBV6-6 and TRBJ1-2; 7 nucleotides align to TRBD1. The CDR3 extends over 15 amino acids. The ends lost 2 bases at V and 4 bases at J; junction bases unmatched: 7. CDR1 is MNHNY and CDR2 is SVGAGI in the germline V gene (reference sequence). The CDR3 loop is CASSYTHRGGYGYTF. The CDR3 DNA reads TGTGCCAGCAGTTACACTCACAGGGGAGGCTATGGCTACACCTTC.

The rearrangement joins TRBV10-3 to TRBJ2-5; D is uncertain. Trimming pared 4 bases from V and 1 base from J, leaving 7 bases between. From germline, CDR1 is ENHRY and CDR2 SYGVKD. The CDR3 contains 13 residues. CDR3 coding DNA: TGTGCCATCAGTGGTGCGGTCCAAGAGACCCAGTACTTC. Translation gives CAISGAVQETQYF.

The rearrangement joins TRBV2 to TRBJ2-3; 12 nucleotides align to TRBD2. CDR1 SNHLY and CDR2 FYNNEI come from the germline V gene. This CDR3 region has 17 residues. V lost 3 bases, J lost 3 bases, and 7 bases stayed unmatched. CDR3 in amino acids: CASSDLAGGYQTDTQYF. The CDR3 DNA sequence: TGTGCCAGCAGTGATCTAGCGGGGGGGTACCAAACAGATACGCAGTATTTT.

The V gene is TRBV20-1, the J gene TRBJ2-1; D ambiguous. CDR1 is DFQATT, CDR2 SNEGSKA, per germline (reference sequence). V lost 6 bases to trimming and J lost 14 bases, with 14 bases between them. The CDR3 covers 10 residues. The CDR3 sequence: CSAKTRVEFF. For the CDR3, the DNA is TGCAGTGCGAAGACAAGGGTCGAGTTCTTC.

This clone was recorded once. J is TRBJ2-7 and V is TRBV7-3; possible D gene TRBD2, 6 bases. Looked up from germline, CDR1 is SGHTA and CDR2 is FQGTGA. This CDR3 is built from 14 residues. With 2 bases removed from V and 6 bases from J, the gap between germline ends came to 14 bases. The CDR3 reads CASSLAGRGAEQYF. CDR3 coding DNA: TGTGCCAGCAGCTTAGCGGGACGAGGCGCCGAGCAGTACTTC.

Note on this clone: In the same sample, other DNA sequences code for this CDR3. V is TRBV9 and J is TRBJ2-3; 9 nucleotides match TRBD2. The CDR3 loop spans 15 amino acids. V dropped 2 bases and J dropped 2; count of bases not matched to a gene: 3. The germline V gene encodes CDR1 SGDLS and CDR2 YYNGEE. DNA for the CDR3: TGTGCCAGCAGCGTGCGGGGGGGCGACACAGATACGCAGTATTTT. It encodes CASSVRGGDTDTQYF.

This clone was recorded only once. V gene TRBV6-1 combines with J gene TRBJ2-2; no clear D. Germline values: CDR1 MNHNS, CDR2 SASEGT. Trimming left V 5 bases short and J 1 base short, with 8 bases between. CDR3 length: 14 residues. CDR3 region: CASSPDQNTGELFF. CDR3 DNA sequence: TGTGCCAGCAGTCCAGACCAGAACACCGGGGAGCTGTTTTTT.

This clone was found once. The rearrangement links TRBV6-1 to TRBJ1-1; 12 nucleotides line up with TRBD1. The trim removed 1 base at V and 6 bases at J, leaving 3 bases unmatched. The CDR3 extends over 15 amino acids. Germline assignment: CDR1 MNHNS and CDR2 SASEGT. The CDR3 DNA reads as TGTGCCAGCAGTGAAGTAGGGACAGGGGGCGCTGAAGCTTTCTTT. This codes for CASSEVGTGGAEAFF.

The J gene is TRBJ2-7, the V gene TRBV11-2; D unresolved. This CDR3 spans 13 amino acids. Trimming took 0 bases from V and 2 from J, leaving 5 bases between them. Germline V gives CDR1 SGHAT, CDR2 FQNNGV. DNA for the CDR3: TGTGCCAGCAGCTTAGAGGTAACCTACGAGCAGTACTTC. This codes for CASSLEVTYEQYF.

This clone has only one observation. This chain joins TRBV7-3 and TRBJ2-7; tentatively, D is TRBD2 (6 bases). V dropped 9 bases and J dropped 4 bases, with 7 bases sitting between them. Looked up from germline, CDR1 is SGHTA and CDR2 is FQGTGA. The CDR3 extends over 10 amino acids. CDR3 sequence (DNA): TGTGCCAGAGGAGGGTACGAGCAGTACTTC. The encoded protein is CARGGYEQYF.

This chain links TRBV6-1 with TRBJ2-7; D might be TRBD2 (7 bases). CDR3 length equals 15 residues. Trimming shortened V by 8 bases and J by 4 bases, and 21 bases separated the two germline ends. Germline-derived CDR1 and CDR2 are MNHNS and SASEGT. The CDR3 nucleotides read TGTGCCAGCCAGTCTAGGGGGGGGAGTAGTTACGAGCAGTACTTC. Translation: CASQSRGGSSYEQYF.

CDR3 amino acids: CASSPGTSSYNEQFF. In DNA, the CDR3 is TGCGCCAGCAGCCCCGGGACTAGCAGTTACAATGAGCAGTTCTTC. V is TRBV5-1 and J is TRBJ2-1; TRBD2 aligns across 9 bases. The CDR3 sequence is 15 residues long. Germline CDR1 reads SGHRS; CDR2 reads YFSETQ. J gave up 4 bases and V 4 bases, and 6 bases lay outside the gene matches. The full variable domain, in which reference TRBV5-1 and TRBJ2-1 provide the parts outside the CDR3, is KAGVTQTPRYLIKTRGQQVTLSCSPISGHRSVSWYQQTPGQGLQFLFEYFSETQRNKGNFPGRFSGRQFSNSRSEMNVSTLELGDSALYLCASSPGTSSYNEQFFGPGTRLTVL.

The rearrangement joins TRBV7-9 to TRBJ2-7, with D perhaps TRBD2 (6 bases). This CDR3 has 15 amino acids. Germline assignment: CDR1 SEHNR and CDR2 FQNEAQ (reference sequence). Between the trimmed V and J ends, which lost 4 bases and 3 bases, there was a span of 16 bases. CDR3 sequence reads: CASSSPGRDFYEQYF. As DNA, the CDR3 is TGTGCCAGCAGCTCACCCGGAAGGGACTTCTACGAGCAGTACTTC.

The chain employs TRBV28 and TRBJ1-5; no definite D call. Germline V gene lookup returns CDR1 MDHEN and CDR2 SYDVKM. The CDR3 loop spans 13 amino acids. Between the trimmed V and J ends, which lost 4 bases and 5 bases, there was a span of 9 bases. The chain's CDR3 is CASSSAGYQPQHF. CDR3 DNA: TGTGCCAGCAGTTCCGCGGGGTATCAGCCCCAGCATTTT.

This chain uses TRBV4-1 with TRBJ1-2; D ambiguous. V gave up 1 base and J gave up 4 bases, with 10 bases separating them. CDR1 is MGHRA, CDR2 YSYEKL, per germline. The CDR3 has 14 amino acids. The CDR3 bases are TGCGCCAGCAGCCAAGTAAACAGTCCCTATGGCTACACCTTC. As protein: CASSQVNSPYGYTF.

The rearrangement joins TRBV6-6 to TRBJ2-3; the match to TRBD2 covers 8 bases. The length of the CDR3 is 15 residues. Losses at the gene ends were 8 bases for V and 2 bases for J; bases not matched to a gene: 9. Germline lookup yields CDR1 MNHNY and CDR2 SVGAGI (reference sequence). The DNA for the CDR3 is TGTGCCAGCCTTCCGGCTAGCGGGTACACAGATACGCAGTATTTT. It encodes CASLPASGYTDTQYF.

This clone has a single count. The V call is TRBV5-6, the J call TRBJ1-6, with 8 positions matching TRBD1. This CDR3 is 17 amino acids long. V lost 2 bases and J lost 9; bases outside the gene matches: 13. Germline CDR1 is SGHDT and CDR2 is YYEEEE. This CDR3 reads CASSFKAGGRGPSPLHF. Here the CDR3 DNA reads TGTGCCAGCAGCTTTAAAGCGGGGGGCAGGGGGCCTTCACCCCTCCACTTT.

The chain couples TRBV21-1 to TRBJ2-6; the D call of TRBD2 is as the table states it, not checked on the DNA. TRBV21-1 is termed a pseudogene. There are 18 residues in the CDR3. The CDR3 loop reads CASSKRGGGHSGANVLTF. CDR3 nucleotides: TGTGCCAGCAGCAAAAGGGGAGGGGGTCACTCTGGGGCCAACGTCCTGACTTTC.

With regard to this clone: The likely explanation is a read error, given a far larger clone one base away. The same CDR3 is also encoded by other DNA sequences in this sample. The chain employs TRBV28 and TRBJ2-3; D might be TRBD1 (5 bases). From germline, CDR1 is MDHEN and CDR2 SYDVKM. The CDR3 consists of 14 residues. Here the CDR3 reads CASSLQEYTDTQYF. In nucleotides, the CDR3 is TGCGCCAGCAGTTTACAGGAATACACAGATACGCAGTATTTT.

The gene calls are TRBV18 and TRBJ2-3, with TRBD2 matching 7 bases. From germline, CDR1 is KGHSH and CDR2 LQKENI. This CDR3 is built from 15 residues. The J segment lost 3 bases and the V segment lost 3 bases, leaving 6 bases of the junction unmatched. CDR3 in DNA: TGTGCCAGCTCACCGGCGGGAGAGAAAACAGATACGCAGTATTTT. This gives the protein CASSPAGEKTDTQYF.

This sequence joins TRBV7-2 and TRBJ2-3, with TRBD2 matching over 8 bases. The CDR3 consists of 16 residues. Germline CDR1 is SGHTA and CDR2 is FQGNSA. V trimming: 1 base; J trimming: 4 bases; junction bases outside the gene matches: 7. The CDR3 sequence is CASSLVSGEFADTQYF. CDR3 nucleotide sequence: TGTGCCAGCAGCTTAGTTAGCGGGGAATTTGCAGATACGCAGTATTTT.

The J gene is TRBJ2-3, the V gene TRBV5-1; 9 nucleotides line up with TRBD1. Germline trimming cut 3 bases from V and 6 bases from J; bases unmatched to any gene: 5. Germline V gene sequence: CDR1 SGHRS, CDR2 YFSETQ. There are 14 residues in the CDR3. CDR3 DNA sequence: TGCGCCAGCAGCTGGGGACAGGGAGCTGATACGCAGTATTTT. Translation: CASSWGQGADTQYF.

The V gene is TRBV28, the J gene TRBJ2-5; no firm D call. This CDR3 region has 12 residues. Germline lookup yields CDR1 MDHEN and CDR2 SYDVKM. V lost 2 bases and J lost 0, with 1 base in between. The CDR3 coding sequence is TGTGCCAGCAGTTTAGACCAAGAGACCCAGTACTTC. This gives the protein CASSLDQETQYF.

J is TRBJ2-5 and V is TRBV4-1; no firm D call. The CDR3 has 16 residues. V was clipped by 1 base and J by 7 bases, with 19 bases between them. Per the germline V gene, CDR1 is MGHRA and CDR2 is YSYEKL. The chain's CDR3 is CASSQVLVQPRGTQYF. As DNA, the CDR3 is TGCGCCAGCAGCCAAGTGCTGGTCCAACCCAGAGGGACCCAGTACTTC.

The V and J genes are TRBV19 and TRBJ2-2; D gene ambiguous. Germline loops: CDR1 LNHDA, CDR2 SQIVND (reference sequence). This CDR3 comprises 11 residues. V was trimmed by 8 bases and J by 6 bases, leaving 7 bases between them. In nucleotides, the CDR3 is TGTGCCAGTTCGAGATCCGGGGAGCTGTTTTTT. Its translation is CASSRSGELFF.

This chain connects TRBV6-6 to TRBJ1-1; D gene unclear. The CDR3 sequence is 12 residues long. V lost 6 bases and J lost 4, with 9 bases in between. Germline CDR1 MNHNY, CDR2 SVGAGI (reference sequence). The chain's CDR3 is CASSSPVTEAFF. The CDR3 DNA follows: TGTGCCAGCAGCAGCCCGGTCACTGAAGCTTTCTTT.

CDR3 in DNA: TGCGCCAGCAGTGAATTACCGGGTATACGCACAGATACGCAGTATTTT. Protein product: CASSELPGIRTDTQYF. The chain employs TRBV10-1 and TRBJ2-3, with D uncertain. The ends were cut back, 3 bases at V and 1 base at J, with 14 bases in the middle. This CDR3 comprises 16 residues. Germline V gene lookup returns CDR1 WNHNN and CDR2 SYGVQD (reference sequence).

The chain combines TRBV5-4 with TRBJ2-2; D uncertain. Between the trimmed V and J ends, which lost 4 bases and 0 bases, there was a span of 16 bases. The CDR3 sequence is 17 residues long. CDR1 and CDR2 from the germline V gene are SGHNT and YYREEE (reference sequence). CDR3 nucleotides: TGTGCCAGCAGCCAAGAAGAACTGTTCGCGAACACCGGGGAGCTGTTTTTT. Its protein product is CASSQEELFANTGELFF.

The V and J genes are TRBV5-1 and TRBJ2-1, with 12 bases fitting TRBD2. The ends lost 1 base at V and 8 bases at J; junction bases unmatched: 4. The CDR3 runs to 15 residues. Germline V gene lookup returns CDR1 SGHRS and CDR2 YFSETQ. In DNA form, the CDR3 reads TGCGCCAGCAGCTTGCCTAGCGGGAGGGGAGATGAGCAGTTCTTC. Translation: CASSLPSGRGDEQFF. Combining the CDR3 with reference TRBV5-1 and TRBJ2-1 gives the whole variable domain KAGVTQTPRYLIKTRGQQVTLSCSPISGHRSVSWYQQTPGQGLQFLFEYFSETQRNKGNFPGRFSGRQFSNSRSEMNVSTLELGDSALYLCASSLPSGRGDEQFFGPGTRLTVL.